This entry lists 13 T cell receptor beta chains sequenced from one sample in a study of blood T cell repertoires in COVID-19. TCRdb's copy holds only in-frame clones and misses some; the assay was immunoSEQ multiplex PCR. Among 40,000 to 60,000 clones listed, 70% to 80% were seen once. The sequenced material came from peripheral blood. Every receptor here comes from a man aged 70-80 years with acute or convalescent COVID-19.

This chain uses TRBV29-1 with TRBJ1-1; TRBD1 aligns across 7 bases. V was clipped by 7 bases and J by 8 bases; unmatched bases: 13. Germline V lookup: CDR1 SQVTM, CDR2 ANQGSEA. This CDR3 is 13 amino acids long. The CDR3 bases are TGCAGCGCCAAGGGACAGAGCCCCGTCGAAGCTTTCTTT. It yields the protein CSAKGQSPVEAFF.

The CDR3 loop is CASSQERQNTEAFF. DNA of the CDR3: TGCGCCAGCAGCCAAGAGAGACAGAACACTGAAGCTTTCTTT. The chain carries TRBV4-3 and TRBJ1-1; D call uncertain. This CDR3 has 14 amino acids. The germline V gene encodes CDR1 LGHNA and CDR2 YSLEER. Between the trimmed V and J ends, which lost 0 bases and 1 base, there was a span of 6 bases.

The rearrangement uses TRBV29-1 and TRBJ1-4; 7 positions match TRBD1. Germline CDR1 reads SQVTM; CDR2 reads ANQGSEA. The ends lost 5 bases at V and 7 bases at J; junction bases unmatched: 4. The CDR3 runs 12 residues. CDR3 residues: CSVLSGGEKLFF. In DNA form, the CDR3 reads TGCAGCGTTTTATCAGGGGGTGAAAAACTGTTTTTT. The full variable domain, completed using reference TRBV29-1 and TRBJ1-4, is SAVISQKPSRDICQRGTSLTIQCQVDSQVTMMFWYRQQPGQSLTLIATANQGSEATYESGFVIDKFPISRPNLTFSTLTVSNMSPEDSSIYLCSVLSGGEKLFFGSGTQLSVL.

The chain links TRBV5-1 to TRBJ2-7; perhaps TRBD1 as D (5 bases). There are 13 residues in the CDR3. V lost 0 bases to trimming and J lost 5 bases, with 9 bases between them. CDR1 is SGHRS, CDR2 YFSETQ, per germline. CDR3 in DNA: TGCGCCAGCAGCTTGGCTCAGGGCCACGAGCAGTACTTC. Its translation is CASSLAQGHEQYF. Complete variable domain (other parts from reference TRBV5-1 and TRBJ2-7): KAGVTQTPRYLIKTRGQQVTLSCSPISGHRSVSWYQQTPGQGLQFLFEYFSETQRNKGNFPGRFSGRQFSNSRSEMNVSTLELGDSALYLCASSLAQGHEQYFGPGTRLTVT.

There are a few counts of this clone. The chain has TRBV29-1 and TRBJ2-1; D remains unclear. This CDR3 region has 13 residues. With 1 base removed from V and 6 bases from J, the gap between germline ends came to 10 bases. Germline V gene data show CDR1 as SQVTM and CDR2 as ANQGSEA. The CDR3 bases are TGCAGCGTTGAAGTTGCGTTAGCCAATGAGCAGTTCTTC. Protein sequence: CSVEVALANEQFF.

CDR3 region: CASSTSTGRGGTSYEQYF. The CDR3 bases are TGTGCCAGTAGTACATCGACGGGTCGGGGGGGTACGTCCTACGAGCAGTACTTC. The V gene is TRBV19, the J gene TRBJ2-7; 8 bases are shared with TRBD2. The CDR3 totals 18 residues. The germline V gene has CDR1 LNHDA and CDR2 SQIVND (reference sequence). The junction had 15 bases not matched to a gene; V was cut back by 4 bases and J by 1 base. Based on the CDR3 plus reference TRBV19 and TRBJ2-7, the full variable domain is DGGITQSPKYLFRKEGQNVTLSCEQNLNHDAMYWYRQDPGQGLRLIYYSQIVNDFQKGDIAEGYSVSREKKESFPLTVTSAQKNPTAFYLCASSTSTGRGGTSYEQYFGPGTRLTVT.

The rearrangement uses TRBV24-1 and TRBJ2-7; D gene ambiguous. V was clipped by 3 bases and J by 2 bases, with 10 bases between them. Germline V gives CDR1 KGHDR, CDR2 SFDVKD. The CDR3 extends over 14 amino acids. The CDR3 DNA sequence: TGTGCCACCAGTGATAACAGTCCCCCCTACGAGCAGTACTTC. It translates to CATSDNSPPYEQYF.

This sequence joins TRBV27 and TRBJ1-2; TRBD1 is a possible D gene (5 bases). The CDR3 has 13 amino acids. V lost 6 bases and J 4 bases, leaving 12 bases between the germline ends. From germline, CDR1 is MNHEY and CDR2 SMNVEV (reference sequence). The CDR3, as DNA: TGTGCCAGCAGACCGACAGTAGGCTATGGCTACACCTTC. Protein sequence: CASRPTVGYGYTF.

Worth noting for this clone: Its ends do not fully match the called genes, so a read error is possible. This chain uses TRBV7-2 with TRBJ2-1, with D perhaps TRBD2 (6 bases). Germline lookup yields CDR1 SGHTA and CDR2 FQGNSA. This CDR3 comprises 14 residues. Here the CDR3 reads CASRLAVQYNEQFF. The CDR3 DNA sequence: TGTGCCAGCAGATTAGCGGTACAATACAATGAGCAGTTCTTC.

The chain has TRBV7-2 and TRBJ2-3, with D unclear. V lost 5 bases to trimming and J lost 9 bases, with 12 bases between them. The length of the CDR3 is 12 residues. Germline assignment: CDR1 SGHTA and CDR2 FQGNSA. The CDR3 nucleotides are TGTGCCAGCAGCAACCAACAGCCCACGCAGTATTTT. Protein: CASSNQQPTQYF. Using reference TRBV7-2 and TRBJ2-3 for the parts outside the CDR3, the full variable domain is GAGVSQSPSNKVTEKGKDVELRCDPISGHTALYWYRQSLGQGLEFLIYFQGNSAPDKSGLPSDRFSAERTGGSVSTLTIQRTQQEDSAVYLCASSNQQPTQYFGPGTRLTVL.

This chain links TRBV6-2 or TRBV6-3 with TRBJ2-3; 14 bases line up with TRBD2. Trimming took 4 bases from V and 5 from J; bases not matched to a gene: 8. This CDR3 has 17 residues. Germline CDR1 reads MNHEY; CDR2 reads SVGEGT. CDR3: CASSSPTSGRAEDTQYF. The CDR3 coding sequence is TGTGCCAGCAGTTCCCCGACTAGCGGGAGGGCCGAAGATACGCAGTATTTT.

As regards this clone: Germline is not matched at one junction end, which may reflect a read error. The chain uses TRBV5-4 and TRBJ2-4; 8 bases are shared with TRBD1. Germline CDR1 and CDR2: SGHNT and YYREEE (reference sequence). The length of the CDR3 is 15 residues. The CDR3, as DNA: TGTGCCAGCAGTTTGGCCGGGACAGGCAAAAACATTCAGTACTTC. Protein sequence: CASSLAGTGKNIQYF.

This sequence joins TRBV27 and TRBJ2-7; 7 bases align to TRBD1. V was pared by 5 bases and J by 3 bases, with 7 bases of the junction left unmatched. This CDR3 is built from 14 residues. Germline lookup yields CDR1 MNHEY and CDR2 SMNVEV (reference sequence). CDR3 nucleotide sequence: TGTGCCAGCAGTGGGACAGCCCCGGGCTACGAGCAGTACTTC. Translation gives CASSGTAPGYEQYF.